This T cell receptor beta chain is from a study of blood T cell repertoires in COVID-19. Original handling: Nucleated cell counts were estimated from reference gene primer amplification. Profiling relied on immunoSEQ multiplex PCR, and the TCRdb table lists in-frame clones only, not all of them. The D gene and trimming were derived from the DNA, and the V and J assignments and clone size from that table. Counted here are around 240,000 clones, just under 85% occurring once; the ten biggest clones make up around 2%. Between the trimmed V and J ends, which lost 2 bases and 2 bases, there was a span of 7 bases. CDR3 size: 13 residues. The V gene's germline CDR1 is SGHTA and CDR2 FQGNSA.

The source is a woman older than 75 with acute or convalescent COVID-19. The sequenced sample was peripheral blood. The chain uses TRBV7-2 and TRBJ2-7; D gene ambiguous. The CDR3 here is CASSLFRAYEQYF. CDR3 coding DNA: TGTGCCAGCAGCTTATTCCGCGCCTACGAGCAGTACTTC.